The next 16 T cell receptor beta chains were all read from a single sample in a study of cytomegalovirus exposure and HLA in healthy donors. In the PCR, 60 Vbeta and 13 Jbeta primers were used. Generated by immunoSEQ multiplex PCR, the TCRdb table keeps only in-frame clones and is missing some. The sample features about 170,000 clones, with about 0.8% in its top ten. Sample: PBMCs. Receptors were obtained from a woman aged 18-29 years in good health and CMV-seropositive.

The chain links TRBV2 to TRBJ2-1, with 9 positions matching TRBD1. V shed 4 bases and J 7 bases; nucleotides not matched to a gene: 11. Germline values: CDR1 SNHLY, CDR2 FYNNEI. The CDR3 contains 16 residues. The CDR3 bases are TGTGCCAGCAGTGGAGGACAGGGGAACTATTGGAATGAGCAGTTCTTC. Its protein product is CASSGGQGNYWNEQFF.

The chain has TRBV5-8 and TRBJ2-7; TRBD1 is a possible D gene (6 bases). This CDR3 has 15 residues. Germline V lookup: CDR1 SGHTS, CDR2 YDEGEE. The V gene lost 0 bases and the J gene lost 0 bases, with 10 bases spanning the gap. The CDR3, as DNA: TGTGCCAGCAGCTTGGGGACAGTTTTCTCCTACGAGCAGTACTTC. As protein: CASSLGTVFSYEQYF.

The chain employs TRBV19 and TRBJ2-1; the match to TRBD1 covers 8 bases. The V and J ends lost 5 bases and 7 bases, in that order; junction bases with no gene match: 7. Per germline, CDR1 LNHDA and CDR2 SQIVND (reference sequence). The CDR3 extends over 14 amino acids. CDR3 region: CASSLRTGLNEQFF. CDR3 DNA: TGTGCCAGTAGTTTGAGGACAGGGTTAAATGAGCAGTTCTTC.

J is TRBJ2-2 and V is TRBV11-3; maybe TRBD1 (6 bases). In germline, CDR1 is SGHNT, CDR2 YENEEA. V lost 4 bases and J lost 6, with 12 bases in between. The CDR3 runs 14 residues. CDR3 nucleotide sequence: TGTGCCAGCAGCTCATTAACAGGGCCCGGGGAGCTGTTTTTT. It translates to CASSSLTGPGELFF.

The chain recombines TRBV4-1 with TRBJ2-5; D gene unclear. The CDR3 is 14 residues long. Germline V gene sequence: CDR1 MGHRA, CDR2 YSYEKL. Trimming took 1 base from V and 5 from J, leaving 11 bases between them. DNA for the CDR3: TGCGCCAGCAGCCAAGTCGGCGGTGAGGAGACCCAGTACTTC. It yields the protein CASSQVGGEETQYF.

The chain has TRBV7-2 and TRBJ2-5; 9 bases line up with TRBD2. From germline, CDR1 is SGHTA and CDR2 FQGNSA. V lost 7 bases and J lost 1; bases outside the gene matches: 7. The CDR3 is 15 amino acids. CDR3 loop: CASTPRGGGQETQYF. The CDR3 coding sequence is TGTGCCAGCACCCCGCGGGGGGGCGGCCAAGAGACCCAGTACTTC.

This chain connects TRBV6-4 to TRBJ1-3, with 8 nucleotides matching TRBD1. CDR3 length equals 14 residues. J lost 4 bases, V lost 6 bases, and 5 bases had no gene match. CDR1 MRHNA and CDR2 SNTAGT come from the germline V gene. The CDR3 region is CASRQGAEGNTIYF. CDR3 nucleotides: TGTGCCAGCAGGCAGGGGGCAGAAGGAAACACCATATATTTT.

Here the CDR3 reads CASSEPGLEGREQFF. The CDR3 DNA is TGCGCCAGCAGTGAGCCGGGACTAGAGGGTCGGGAGCAGTTCTTC. The genes are TRBV10-2 and TRBJ2-1; 8 bases fit TRBD2. The junction had 10 bases not matched to a gene; V was cut back by 2 bases and J by 10 bases. Germline CDR1 and CDR2: WSHSY and SAAADI. The CDR3 loop spans 15 amino acids.

The J gene is TRBJ2-3, the V gene TRBV11-2, with 9 bases fitting TRBD2. Germline CDR1 is SGHAT and CDR2 is FQNNGV. CDR3 length equals 15 residues. Trimming cost V 2 bases and J 4 bases; bases outside gene matches: 4. The DNA for the CDR3 is TGTGCCAGCAGCTTACTAGCGGGATTGGCAGATACGCAGTATTTT. It translates to CASSLLAGLADTQYF.

The chain is built from TRBV30 and TRBJ2-7, with TRBD1 matching over 9 bases. The CDR3 length is 14 residues. Trimming removed 2 bases from V and 4 bases from J; junction bases left unmatched: 6. The germline V gene encodes CDR1 GTSNPN and CDR2 SVGIG (reference sequence). CDR3 in amino acids: CAWSLGQGIYEQYF. CDR3 bases: TGTGCCTGGAGTCTGGGACAGGGAATATACGAGCAGTACTTC.

The chain carries TRBV11-2 and TRBJ2-7, with D tentatively TRBD2 (6 bases). This CDR3 spans 12 amino acids. Germline V lookup: CDR1 SGHAT, CDR2 FQNNGV. The V end lost 2 bases, the J end lost 7 bases, and 9 bases lay between the germline ends. DNA of the CDR3: TGTGCCAGCAGCTTACCTAGCGTAGAGCAGTACTTC. This sequence encodes CASSLPSVEQYF.

The V call is TRBV5-6, the J call TRBJ1-1; D gene unclear. Trimming shortened V by 1 base and J by 4 bases, and 11 bases separated the two germline ends. The germline CDR1 and CDR2 sequences are SGHDT and YYEEEE. There are 14 residues in the CDR3. CDR3 protein: CASSLWVAGTEAFF. In nucleotides, the CDR3 is TGTGCCAGCAGCTTGTGGGTTGCGGGCACTGAAGCTTTCTTT.

The genes are TRBV30 and TRBJ2-5; possible D gene TRBD1, 6 bases. The V end was cut by 1 base, the J end by 5 bases, with 17 bases between. The germline gives CDR1 GTSNPN, CDR2 SVGIG (reference sequence). The CDR3 extends over 15 amino acids. DNA for the CDR3: TGTGCCTGGAGTGAGGGACACCATCAGGGGGAGACCCAGTACTTC. This encodes CAWSEGHHQGETQYF.

This rearrangement joins TRBV11-2 to TRBJ1-1, with TRBD1 as a possible D gene (6 bases). Looked up from germline, CDR1 is SGHAT and CDR2 is FQNNGV. The CDR3 has 13 amino acids. The V end was cut by 4 bases, the J end by 4 bases, with 10 bases between. The CDR3 sequence: CASSSQGITEAFF. The CDR3 bases are TGTGCCAGCAGCTCCCAGGGGATCACTGAAGCTTTCTTT.

The V gene is TRBV7-8, the J gene TRBJ2-7; no clear D. Trimming cost V 0 bases and J 3 bases, with 3 bases left between them. Germline V gene sequence: CDR1 SGHVS, CDR2 FQNEAQ. CDR3 length equals 12 residues. The CDR3 sequence: CASSLAHYEQYF. As DNA, the CDR3 is TGTGCCAGCAGCTTAGCCCACTACGAGCAGTACTTC. Together with reference TRBV7-8 and TRBJ2-7, the CDR3 gives the full variable domain: GAGVSQSPRYKVAKRGQDVALRCDPISGHVSLFWYQQALGQGPEFLTYFQNEAQLDKSGLPSDRFFAERPEGSVSTLKIQRTQQEDSAVYLCASSLAHYEQYFGPGTRLTVT.

CDR3 nucleotides: TGTGCCAGCAGCTTAGGGTTGGTAGAAAAGCAGTTCTTC. It yields the protein CASSLGLVEKQFF. The chain uses TRBV7-2 and TRBJ2-1; D remains unclear. Looked up from germline, CDR1 is SGHTA and CDR2 is FQGNSA. The V end lost 1 base, the J end lost 11 bases, and 12 bases lay between the germline ends. This CDR3 spans 13 amino acids.